The entry that follows covers one TCR beta chain sequence. Its specificity is not known. Germline V CDR1 and CDR2: SQVTM, ANQGSEA. This CDR3 has 16 residues. The V gene lost 6 bases and the J gene lost 0 bases, with 18 bases spanning the gap. This specimen belongs to a study of immune evolution from preneoplasia to lung adenocarcinoma. Study context: HLA loss of heterozygosity: approximately 7.5% AIS, under 19% MIA, over 30% ADC, none AAH.

TCRdb's copy holds only in-frame clones and misses some; the assay was immunoSEQ multiplex PCR. The data show some 3,500 clones, approximately 80% seen once. After pathologic assessment, macro-dissection selected premalignant or tumor cells for extraction. Findings and caveats of the study: From normal lung to invasive adenocarcinoma, top clone frequencies appeared to decrease. Normal lung had highest clonality; later lesions appeared denser, more diverse.

Sequenced sample: FFPE minimally invasive lung adenocarcinoma tissue. The V and J genes are TRBV29-1 and TRBJ2-1; no firm D call. The sequence derives from a person in their sixties or seventies with lung adenocarcinoma. CDR3 coding DNA: TGCAGCGTCAGGACCATCCTTAGGAGCTCCTACAATGAGCAGTTCTTC. Translation gives CSVRTILRSSYNEQFF.